The 32 T cell receptor beta chains presented below share a single source sample, sequenced in a study of blood T cell repertoires in COVID-19. The method was immunoSEQ multiplex PCR; TCRdb's version includes in-frame clones alone and lacks a portion of them. The sample has fewer than 600,000 clones, roughly 90% seen once. Sequencing input: PBMCs or T cells enriched from blood (not recorded which). All receptors come from a woman between 40 and 55 years old who had recovered from COVID-19.

The V gene is TRBV27, the J gene TRBJ1-4, with 8 bases fitting TRBD1. V was clipped by 4 bases and J by 4 bases; unmatched bases: 8. Germline values: CDR1 MNHEY, CDR2 SMNVEV (reference sequence). The CDR3 sequence is 16 residues long. DNA for the CDR3: TGTGCCAGCAGTTCCCCGTCGGACAGGGTTAATGAAAAACTGTTTTTT. It specifies CASSSPSDRVNEKLFF.

The V gene is TRBV30, the J gene TRBJ1-6, with 8 nucleotides matching TRBD1. V gave up 4 bases and J gave up 7 bases; unmatched junction bases: 3. The CDR3 totals 13 residues. Germline V gene data show CDR1 as GTSNPN and CDR2 as SVGIG (reference sequence). This chain's CDR3 is CAWMAGGNSPLHF. CDR3 DNA: TGTGCCTGGATGGCAGGGGGCAATTCACCCCTCCACTTT.

The chain uses TRBV29-1 and TRBJ2-2; 9 bases map to TRBD1. CDR3 length: 13 amino acids. Trimming removed 4 bases from V and 6 bases from J; junction bases left unmatched: 3. Looked up from germline, CDR1 is SQVTM and CDR2 is ANQGSEA. CDR3 residues: CSVGDRAPGELFF. CDR3 nucleotide sequence: TGCAGCGTTGGGGACAGGGCCCCCGGGGAGCTGTTTTTT.

The chain couples TRBV19 to TRBJ2-2, with 9 positions matching TRBD1. Germline V CDR1 and CDR2: LNHDA, SQIVND (reference sequence). With V trimmed by 3 bases and J by 6 bases, 5 bases remained unmatched. The CDR3 is made up of 15 amino acids. The CDR3 sequence: CASSMRDRAAGELFF. The CDR3 region has the DNA TGTGCCAGTAGTATGAGGGACAGGGCTGCCGGGGAGCTGTTTTTT.

V is TRBV6-5 and J is TRBJ1-4; TRBD1 agrees at 9 bases. Germline lookup yields CDR1 MNHEY and CDR2 SVGAGI. The CDR3 contains 16 residues. Germline trimming cut 4 bases from V and 6 bases from J; bases unmatched to any gene: 9. The CDR3 nucleotides are TGTGCCAGCAGTTCAAACCCACAGGGGGCAGATGAAAAACTGTTTTTT. It translates to CASSSNPQGADEKLFF.

The chain employs TRBV7-9 and TRBJ1-1, with D possibly TRBD1 on 5 matching bases. V dropped 6 bases and J dropped 3 bases, with 11 bases sitting between them. From germline, CDR1 is SEHNR and CDR2 FQNEAQ (reference sequence). The length of the CDR3 is 13 residues. CDR3 bases: TGTGCCAGCAGTGCAGGGCAATACACTGAAGCTTTCTTT. Translation gives CASSAGQYTEAFF.

The chain links TRBV10-1 to TRBJ2-3; D unclear. In germline, CDR1 is WNHNN, CDR2 SYGVQD (reference sequence). V lost 0 bases and J lost 2, with 12 bases in between. The CDR3 length is 16 residues. The CDR3 spells CASSESPGPLTDTQYF. CDR3 nucleotide sequence: TGCGCCAGCAGTGAGTCGCCGGGTCCCCTCACAGATACGCAGTATTTT.

The rearrangement links TRBV5-1 to TRBJ2-7, with D perhaps TRBD2 (6 bases). From germline, CDR1 is SGHRS and CDR2 YFSETQ. This CDR3 is built from 16 residues. Trimming pared 1 base from V and 2 bases from J, leaving 16 bases between. The CDR3 nucleotides read TGCGCCAGCAGCTTGACCCTGGGAGGATTAGCCTACGAGCAGTACTTC. Protein product: CASSLTLGGLAYEQYF.

The chain is built from TRBV2 and TRBJ2-3; 8 bases align to TRBD2. This CDR3 has 16 amino acids. J gave up 4 bases and V 6 bases, and 12 bases lay outside the gene matches. Germline assignment: CDR1 SNHLY and CDR2 FYNNEI. CDR3 bases: TGTGCCAGCAGGATCCAACTAGCGGCCAGGTCAGATACGCAGTATTTT. Amino acids: CASRIQLAARSDTQYF.

V usage is TRBV7-2 and J usage is TRBJ2-5; unclear D gene. CDR3 size: 13 residues. Trimming removed 5 bases from V and 5 bases from J, with 12 bases in between. Germline CDR1 SGHTA, CDR2 FQGNSA. CDR3 sequence: CASSPWVGETQYF. In DNA form, the CDR3 reads TGTGCCAGCAGCCCATGGGTGGGCGAGACCCAGTACTTC.

The chain combines TRBV9 with TRBJ1-1; unclear D gene. Germline V gene lookup returns CDR1 SGDLS and CDR2 YYNGEE. Trimming removed 0 bases at V and 1 base at J, with 13 bases between. The CDR3 loop spans 16 amino acids. The CDR3 region is CASSVASGGSNTEAFF. Written as DNA, the CDR3 is TGTGCCAGCAGCGTAGCATCGGGAGGTTCGAACACTGAAGCTTTCTTT.

The chain links TRBV5-8 to TRBJ1-5; TRBD1 aligns across 7 bases. CDR1 is SGHTS, CDR2 YDEGEE, per germline. The CDR3 covers 14 residues. V was pared by 2 bases and J by 4 bases, with 3 bases of the junction left unmatched. As DNA, the CDR3 is TGTGCCAGCAGCTTTCCGGGACAGAATCAGCCCCAGCATTTT. This codes for CASSFPGQNQPQHF.

This rearrangement joins TRBV27 to TRBJ1-5, with TRBD1 matching over 9 bases. V lost 9 bases to trimming and J lost 11 bases; unmatched junction nucleotides: 17. Germline values: CDR1 MNHEY, CDR2 SMNVEV (reference sequence). The CDR3 extends over 15 amino acids. The CDR3 reads CASKRTGEWVRTQHF. The CDR3 DNA is TGTGCCAGTAAAAGGACAGGGGAGTGGGTGCGGACCCAGCATTTT.

This chain joins TRBV6-2 or TRBV6-3 and TRBJ2-7; TRBD2 might be the D (5 bases). Germline lookup yields CDR1 MNHEY and CDR2 SVGEGT. CDR3 length: 18 amino acids. Trimming took 4 bases from V and 5 from J, leaving 27 bases between them. CDR3 protein: CASSSPREGSLYNHEQYF. DNA of the CDR3: TGTGCCAGCAGTTCCCCGAGAGAAGGGAGCCTCTACAACCACGAGCAGTACTTC.

The chain uses TRBV4-2 and TRBJ1-3; D call uncertain. The CDR3 is made up of 15 amino acids. The germline V and J ends were trimmed by 0 bases and 0 bases, with 6 bases remaining between them. Germline V lookup: CDR1 LGHNA, CDR2 YNFKEQ. The CDR3, as DNA: TGTGCCAGCAGCCAAGATCTAAGCTCTGGAAACACCATATATTTT. Its protein is CASSQDLSSGNTIYF.

Of note for this clone: The sample carries other DNA sequences with the same CDR3. The chain has TRBV7-2 and TRBJ1-1, with TRBD1 matching over 9 bases. The length of the CDR3 is 14 residues. Trimming at V came to 5 bases and at J to 5 bases, leaving 6 bases not matched to a gene. CDR1 is SGHTA and CDR2 is FQGNSA in the germline V gene. The CDR3 spells CASSPDRGSTEAFF. CDR3 DNA sequence: TGTGCCAGCAGCCCGGACAGGGGCAGTACTGAAGCTTTCTTT. The variable domain in full, completed from reference TRBV7-2 and TRBJ1-1, reads GAGVSQSPSNKVTEKGKDVELRCDPISGHTALYWYRQSLGQGLEFLIYFQGNSAPDKSGLPSDRFSAERTGGSVSTLTIQRTQQEDSAVYLCASSPDRGSTEAFFGQGTRLTVV.

This chain links TRBV11-3 with TRBJ2-1, with TRBD1 identical over 9 bases. The CDR3 covers 18 residues. V trimming: 1 base; J trimming: 3 bases; junction bases outside the gene matches: 10. Germline loops: CDR1 SGHNT, CDR2 YENEEA. The CDR3 loop is CASSLGDLGTGIYNEQFF. The CDR3 coding sequence is TGTGCCAGCAGCTTAGGAGATTTAGGGACAGGGATCTACAATGAGCAGTTCTTC.

The chain employs TRBV19 and TRBJ2-3; perhaps TRBD1 as D (5 bases). The germline V gene encodes CDR1 LNHDA and CDR2 SQIVND (reference sequence). V was clipped by 2 bases and J by 3 bases, with 12 bases between them. The CDR3 has 15 residues. CDR3 sequence (DNA): TGTGCCAGTAGTATAATGCACAGGAGTACAGATACGCAGTATTTT. The encoded protein is CASSIMHRSTDTQYF.

The genes are TRBV9 and TRBJ1-1; no definite D call. Deletions cut 4 bases from V and 0 bases from J, with 10 bases between. The CDR3 is 14 amino acids. Germline lookup yields CDR1 SGDLS and CDR2 YYNGEE. CDR3 nucleotides: TGTGCCAGCAGCTCGGGATCCTTGAACACTGAAGCTTTCTTT. Its protein product is CASSSGSLNTEAFF.

This chain connects TRBV5-5 to TRBJ2-2, with 10 bases lining up with TRBD2. The germline V gene has CDR1 SGHKS and CDR2 YYEKEE (reference sequence). The trim removed 4 bases at V and 7 bases at J, leaving 10 bases unmatched. This CDR3 region has 16 residues. The CDR3 loop reads CASSPLASGRIGELFF. DNA of the CDR3: TGTGCCAGCAGCCCCCTAGCTAGCGGGAGAATCGGGGAGCTGTTTTTT. The full variable domain, with the rest looked up from reference TRBV5-5 and TRBJ2-2, is DAGVTQSPTHLIKTRGQQVTLRCSPISGHKSVSWYQQVLGQGPQFIFQYYEKEERGRGNFPDRFSARQFPNYSSELNVNALLLGDSALYLCASSPLASGRIGELFFGEGSRLTVL.

The chain employs TRBV7-2 and TRBJ2-5, with 12 bases aligning to TRBD2. The CDR3 loop spans 16 amino acids. The germline gives CDR1 SGHTA, CDR2 FQGNSA. Trimming took 2 bases from V and 5 from J; bases not matched to a gene: 6. The CDR3 sequence: CASSLSSGRAGETQYF. The CDR3 nucleotides read TGTGCCAGCAGCTTATCTAGCGGGAGGGCCGGGGAGACCCAGTACTTC. The full variable domain, its missing parts supplied by reference TRBV7-2 and TRBJ2-5, is GAGVSQSPSNKVTEKGKDVELRCDPISGHTALYWYRQSLGQGLEFLIYFQGNSAPDKSGLPSDRFSAERTGGSVSTLTIQRTQQEDSAVYLCASSLSSGRAGETQYFGPGTRLLVL.

The rearrangement uses TRBV4-3 and TRBJ2-3; D is possibly TRBD2 (5 bases). V was pared by 2 bases and J by 1 base, with 16 bases between. The CDR3 runs 17 residues. CDR1 LGHNA and CDR2 YSLEER come from the germline V gene. CDR3 nucleotide sequence: TGCGCCAGCAGCCAAAACCGACTAACCGAGGGCACAGATACGCAGTATTTT. This encodes CASSQNRLTEGTDTQYF.

CDR3 residues: CASSGQGETQYF. The CDR3, as DNA: TGTGCCAGCAGTGGACAGGGAGAGACCCAGTACTTC. The chain uses TRBV2 and TRBJ2-5, with 7 bases lining up with TRBD1. J lost 4 bases, V lost 4 bases, and 0 bases had no gene match. The CDR3 is made up of 12 amino acids. CDR1 and CDR2 (germline): SNHLY, FYNNEI. The full variable domain, rest sourced from reference TRBV2 and TRBJ2-5, is EPEVTQTPSHQVTQMGQEVILRCVPISNHLYFYWYRQILGQKVEFLVSFYNNEISEKSEIFDDQFSVERPDGSNFTLKIRSTKLEDSAMYFCASSGQGETQYFGPGTRLLVL.

This chain connects TRBV15 to TRBJ1-3, with D uncertain. Germline V gene lookup returns CDR1 LNHNV and CDR2 YYDKDF (reference sequence). This CDR3 comprises 15 residues. V was trimmed by 5 bases and J by 2 bases, leaving 13 bases between them. Written as DNA, the CDR3 is TGTGCCACCAGCTCCAGTCCCTCGCCTGGAAACACCATATATTTT. Its protein is CATSSSPSPGNTIYF.

This chain uses TRBV2 with TRBJ2-7; tentative D call: TRBD1 (6 bases). This CDR3 is 13 amino acids long. Trimming removed 6 bases at V and 3 bases at J, with 12 bases between. CDR1 and CDR2 (germline): SNHLY, FYNNEI. The CDR3 DNA is TGTGCCAGCAGGAGGGACACCGGCTACGAGCAGTACTTC. This encodes CASRRDTGYEQYF.

The chain combines TRBV27 with TRBJ1-5; possible D gene TRBD1, 6 bases. Between the trimmed V and J ends, which lost 5 bases and 4 bases, there was a span of 12 bases. The V gene's germline CDR1 is MNHEY and CDR2 SMNVEV (reference sequence). The CDR3 has 14 residues. The CDR3 nucleotides read TGTGCCAGCAGTGAAACAGGGATTAATCAGCCCCAGCATTTT. Amino acid sequence: CASSETGINQPQHF.

V gene TRBV7-2 combines with J gene TRBJ2-7; D may be TRBD1 (5 bases). Between the trimmed V and J ends, which lost 4 bases and 3 bases, there was a span of 13 bases. This CDR3 region has 14 residues. From germline, CDR1 is SGHTA and CDR2 FQGNSA. CDR3 in DNA: TGTGCCAGCAGCTCCAGCCCAGGGTACTACGAGCAGTACTTC. Its translation: CASSSSPGYYEQYF. The whole variable domain, filled in from reference TRBV7-2 and TRBJ2-7, reads GAGVSQSPSNKVTEKGKDVELRCDPISGHTALYWYRQSLGQGLEFLIYFQGNSAPDKSGLPSDRFSAERTGGSVSTLTIQRTQQEDSAVYLCASSSSPGYYEQYFGPGTRLTVT.

J is TRBJ1-1 and V is TRBV29-1; tentatively, D is TRBD1 (6 bases). The germline V gene has CDR1 SQVTM and CDR2 ANQGSEA. Trimming took off 7 bases at V and 0 bases at J, with 12 bases between the two ends. There are 13 residues in the CDR3. The CDR3 loop reads CSAVGGLNTEAFF. CDR3 nucleotides: TGCAGCGCTGTGGGGGGGCTGAACACTGAAGCTTTCTTT.

The rearrangement links TRBV18 to TRBJ2-2, with D possibly TRBD2 on 7 matching bases. Looked up from germline, CDR1 is KGHSH and CDR2 is LQKENI. The CDR3 spans 16 residues. V was pared by 3 bases and J by 6 bases, with 17 bases between. The DNA of the CDR3 is TGTGCCAGCTCACCGCGCGGGGGCGGGAGTCCCGGGGAGCTGTTTTTT. The encoded protein is CASSPRGGGSPGELFF.

The CDR3 bases are TGTGCCAGTAGCCCGGGACAGGTGAAAGCTAACTATGGCTACACCTTC. Protein product: CASSPGQVKANYGYTF. This chain links TRBV19 with TRBJ1-2, with 8 bases aligning to TRBD1. V dropped 6 bases and J dropped 0; count of bases not matched to a gene: 9. The length of the CDR3 is 16 residues. CDR1 is LNHDA, CDR2 SQIVND, per germline (reference sequence). Full variable domain (rest looked up from reference TRBV19 and TRBJ1-2): DGGITQSPKYLFRKEGQNVTLSCEQNLNHDAMYWYRQDPGQGLRLIYYSQIVNDFQKGDIAEGYSVSREKKESFPLTVTSAQKNPTAFYLCASSPGQVKANYGYTFGSGTRLTVV.

This clone was seen only a few times. The chain combines TRBV5-1 with TRBJ2-3; the D gene is possibly TRBD1 (6 bases). V was pared by 2 bases and J by 1 base, with 11 bases between. The CDR3 is 15 amino acids. The V gene's germline CDR1 is SGHRS and CDR2 YFSETQ. The CDR3 protein is CASSFGTFGTDTQYF. The CDR3 nucleotides read TGCGCCAGCAGCTTCGGGACATTCGGCACAGATACGCAGTATTTT.

The chain employs TRBV15 and TRBJ2-3; 11 bases agree with TRBD2. Germline lookup yields CDR1 LNHNV and CDR2 YYDKDF (reference sequence). The CDR3 totals 16 residues. V lost 1 base and J lost 2; bases outside the gene matches: 2. The CDR3 DNA sequence: TGTGCCACCAGCAGAGGACTAGCGGGGTCCACAGATACGCAGTATTTT. Its translation: CATSRGLAGSTDTQYF.